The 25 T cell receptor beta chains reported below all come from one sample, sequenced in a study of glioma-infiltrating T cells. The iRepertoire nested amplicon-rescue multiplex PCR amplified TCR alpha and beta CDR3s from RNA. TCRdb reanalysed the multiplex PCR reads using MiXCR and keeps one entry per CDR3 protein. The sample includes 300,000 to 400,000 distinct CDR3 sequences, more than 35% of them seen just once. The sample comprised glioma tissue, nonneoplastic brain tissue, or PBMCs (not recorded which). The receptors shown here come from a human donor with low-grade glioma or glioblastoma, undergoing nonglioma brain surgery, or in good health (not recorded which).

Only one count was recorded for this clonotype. Here the CDR3 DNA reads TGTGCCAGCTCACCTCCTGGGGGCATAGGCTACGAGCAGTACTTC. Translation gives CASSPPGGIGYEQYF. V is TRBV6-5 and J is TRBJ2-7, with a weak D call TRBD1 (6 bases). The CDR3 is 15 amino acids. Deletions cut 8 bases from V and 3 bases from J, with 20 bases between. CDR1 and CDR2 (germline): MNHEY, SVGAGI.

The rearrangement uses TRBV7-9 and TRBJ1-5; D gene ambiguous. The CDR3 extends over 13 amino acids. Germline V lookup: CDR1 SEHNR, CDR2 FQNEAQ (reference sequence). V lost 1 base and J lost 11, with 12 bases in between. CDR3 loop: CASSLGVGRAQHF. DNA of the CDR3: TGTGCCAGCAGCTTAGGAGTAGGGAGGGCCCAGCATTTT.

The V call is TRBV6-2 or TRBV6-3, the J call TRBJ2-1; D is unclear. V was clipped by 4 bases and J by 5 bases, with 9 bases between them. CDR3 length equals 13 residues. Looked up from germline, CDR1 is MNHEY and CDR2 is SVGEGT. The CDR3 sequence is CASSSDIHNEQFF. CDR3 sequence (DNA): TGTGCCAGCAGTTCTGATATCCACAATGAGCAGTTCTTC.

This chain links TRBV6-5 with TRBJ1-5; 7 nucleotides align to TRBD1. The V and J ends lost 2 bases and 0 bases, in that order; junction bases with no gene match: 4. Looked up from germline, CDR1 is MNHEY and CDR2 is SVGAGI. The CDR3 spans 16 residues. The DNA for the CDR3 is TGTGCCAGCAGTTACCCGACAGGGAATAGCAATCAGCCCCAGCATTTT. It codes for CASSYPTGNSNQPQHF.

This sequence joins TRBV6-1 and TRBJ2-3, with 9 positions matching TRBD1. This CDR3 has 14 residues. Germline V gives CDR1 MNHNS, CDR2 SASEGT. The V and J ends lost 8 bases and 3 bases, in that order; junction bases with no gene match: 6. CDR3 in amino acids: CASEDRGRTDTQYF. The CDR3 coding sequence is TGTGCCAGCGAGGACAGGGGTCGGACAGATACGCAGTATTTT.

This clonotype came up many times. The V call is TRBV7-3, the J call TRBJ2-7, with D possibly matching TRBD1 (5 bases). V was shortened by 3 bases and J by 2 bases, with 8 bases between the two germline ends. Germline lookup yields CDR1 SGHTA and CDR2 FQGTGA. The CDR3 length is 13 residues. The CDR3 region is CASSLQGTYEQYF. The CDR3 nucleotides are TGTGCCAGCAGCTTGCAGGGCACCTACGAGCAGTACTTC.

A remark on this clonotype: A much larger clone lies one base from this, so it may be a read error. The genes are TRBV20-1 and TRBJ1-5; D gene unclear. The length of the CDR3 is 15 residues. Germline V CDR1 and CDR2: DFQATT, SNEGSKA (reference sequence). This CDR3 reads CSATTRTESNQPRHF. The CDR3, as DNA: TGCAGTGCAACCACTCGGACGGAGAGCAATCAGCCCCGGCATTTT.

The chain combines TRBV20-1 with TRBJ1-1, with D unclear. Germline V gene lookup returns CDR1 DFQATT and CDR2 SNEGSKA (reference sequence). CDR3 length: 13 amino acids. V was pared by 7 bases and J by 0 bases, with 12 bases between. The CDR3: CSGSRRVNTEAFF. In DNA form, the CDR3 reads TGCAGTGGGTCGCGACGGGTGAACACTGAAGCTTTCTTT.

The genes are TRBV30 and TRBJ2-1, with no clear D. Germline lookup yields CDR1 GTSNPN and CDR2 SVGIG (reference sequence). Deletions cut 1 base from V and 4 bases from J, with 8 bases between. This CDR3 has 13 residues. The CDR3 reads CAWSELRYNEQFF. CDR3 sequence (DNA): TGTGCCTGGAGTGAGCTTAGGTACAATGAGCAGTTCTTC.

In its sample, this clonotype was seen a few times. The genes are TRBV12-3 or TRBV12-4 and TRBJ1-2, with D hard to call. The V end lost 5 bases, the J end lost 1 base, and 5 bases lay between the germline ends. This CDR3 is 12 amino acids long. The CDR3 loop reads CASSGINYGYTF. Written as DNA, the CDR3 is TGTGCCAGCAGTGGCATTAACTATGGCTACACCTTC.

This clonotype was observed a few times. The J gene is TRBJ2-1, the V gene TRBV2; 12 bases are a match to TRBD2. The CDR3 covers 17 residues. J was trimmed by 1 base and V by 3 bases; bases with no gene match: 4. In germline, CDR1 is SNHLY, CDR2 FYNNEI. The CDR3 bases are TGTGCCAGCAGTGAGTACGGACTAGCGGGATCCTACAATGAGCAGTTCTTC. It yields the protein CASSEYGLAGSYNEQFF.

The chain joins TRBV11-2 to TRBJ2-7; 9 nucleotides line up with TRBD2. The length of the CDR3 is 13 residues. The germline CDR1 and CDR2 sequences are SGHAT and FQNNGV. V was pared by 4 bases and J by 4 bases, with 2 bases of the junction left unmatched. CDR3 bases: TGTGCCAGCAGCTGTGCGGGGGGGTACGAGCAGTACTTC. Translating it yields CASSCAGGYEQYF.

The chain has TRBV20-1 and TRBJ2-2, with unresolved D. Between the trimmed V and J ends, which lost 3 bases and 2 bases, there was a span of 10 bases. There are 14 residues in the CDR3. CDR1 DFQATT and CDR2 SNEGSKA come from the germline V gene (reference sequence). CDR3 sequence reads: CSASRARNTGELFF. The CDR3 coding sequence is TGCAGTGCTAGTCGGGCCAGAAACACCGGGGAGCTGTTTTTT.

CDR3: CASSHRTGFEQFF. The CDR3 region has the DNA TGCGCCAGCAGCCACCGGACAGGGTTTGAGCAGTTCTTC. The chain carries TRBV4-3 and TRBJ2-1; 8 bases line up with TRBD1. J was trimmed by 9 bases and V by 3 bases; bases with no gene match: 4. The CDR3 spans 13 residues. CDR1 is LGHNA and CDR2 is YSLEER in the germline V gene.

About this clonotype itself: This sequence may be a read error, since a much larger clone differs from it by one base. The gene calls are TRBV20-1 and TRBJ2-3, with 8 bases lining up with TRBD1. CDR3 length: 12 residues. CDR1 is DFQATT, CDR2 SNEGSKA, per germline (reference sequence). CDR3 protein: CSARAGTGTQYF. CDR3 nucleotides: TGCAGTGCTAGAGCTGGGACAGGTACGCAGTATTTT.

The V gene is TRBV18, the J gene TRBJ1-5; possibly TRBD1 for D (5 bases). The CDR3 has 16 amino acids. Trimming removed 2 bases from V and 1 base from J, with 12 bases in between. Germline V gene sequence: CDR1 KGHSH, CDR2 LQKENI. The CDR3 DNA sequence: TGTGCCAGCTCACCAGGGGCAGGGCTAAGCAATCAGCCCCAGCATTTT. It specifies CASSPGAGLSNQPQHF.

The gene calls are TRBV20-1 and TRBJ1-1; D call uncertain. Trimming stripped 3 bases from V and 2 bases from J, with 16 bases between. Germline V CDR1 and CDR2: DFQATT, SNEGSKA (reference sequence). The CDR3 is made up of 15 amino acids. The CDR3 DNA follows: TGCAGTGCTAGTTCCGCAGAGAGTTTTAACACTGAAGCTTTCTTT. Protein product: CSASSAESFNTEAFF.

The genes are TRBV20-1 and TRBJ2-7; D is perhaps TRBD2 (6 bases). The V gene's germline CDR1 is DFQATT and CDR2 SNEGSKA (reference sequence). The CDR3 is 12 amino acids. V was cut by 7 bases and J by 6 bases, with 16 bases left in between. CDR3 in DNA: TGCAGTGTAGAGGGGAGGAATTTCGAGCAGTACTTC. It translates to CSVEGRNFEQYF.

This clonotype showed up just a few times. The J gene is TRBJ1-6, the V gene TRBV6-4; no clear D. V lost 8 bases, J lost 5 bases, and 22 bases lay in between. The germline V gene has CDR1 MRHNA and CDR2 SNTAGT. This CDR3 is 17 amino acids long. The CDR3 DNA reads TGTGCCAGCCACTCCTCCGCCCCGCGGGGAAATAATTCACCCCTCCACTTT. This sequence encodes CASHSSAPRGNNSPLHF.

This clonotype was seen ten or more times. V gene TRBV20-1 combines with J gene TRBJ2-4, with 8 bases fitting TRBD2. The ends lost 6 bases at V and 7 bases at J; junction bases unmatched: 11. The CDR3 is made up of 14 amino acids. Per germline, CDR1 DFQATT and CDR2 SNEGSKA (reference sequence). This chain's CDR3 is CSATLSGRTNIQYF. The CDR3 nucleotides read TGCAGTGCCACCCTCAGCGGGAGAACCAACATTCAGTACTTC.

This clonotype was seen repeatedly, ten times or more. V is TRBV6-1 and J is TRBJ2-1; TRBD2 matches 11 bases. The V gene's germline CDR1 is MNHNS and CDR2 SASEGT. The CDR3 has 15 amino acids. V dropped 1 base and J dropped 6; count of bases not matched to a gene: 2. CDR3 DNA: TGTGCCAGCAGTGAAGAACTAGCGGGAGCCAATGAGCAGTTCTTC. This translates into CASSEELAGANEQFF.

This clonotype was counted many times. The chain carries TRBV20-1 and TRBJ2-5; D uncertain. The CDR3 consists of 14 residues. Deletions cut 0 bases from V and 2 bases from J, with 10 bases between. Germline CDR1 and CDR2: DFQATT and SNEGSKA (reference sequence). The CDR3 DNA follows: TGCAGTGCTAGAGATCTAACACTTCAAGAGACCCAGTACTTC. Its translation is CSARDLTLQETQYF.

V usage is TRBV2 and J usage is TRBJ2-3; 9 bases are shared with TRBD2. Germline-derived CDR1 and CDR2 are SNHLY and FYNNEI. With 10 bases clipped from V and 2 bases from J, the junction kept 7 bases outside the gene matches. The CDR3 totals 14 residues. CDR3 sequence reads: CATDSSGDTDTQYF. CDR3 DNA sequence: TGTGCCACCGACTCTAGCGGGGACACAGATACGCAGTATTTT.

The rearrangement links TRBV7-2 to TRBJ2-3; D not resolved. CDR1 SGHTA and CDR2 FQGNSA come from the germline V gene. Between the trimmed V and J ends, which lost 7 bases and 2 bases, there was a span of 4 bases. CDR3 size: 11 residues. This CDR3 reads CASTPTDTQYF. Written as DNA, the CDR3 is TGTGCCAGCACCCCCACAGATACGCAGTATTTT.

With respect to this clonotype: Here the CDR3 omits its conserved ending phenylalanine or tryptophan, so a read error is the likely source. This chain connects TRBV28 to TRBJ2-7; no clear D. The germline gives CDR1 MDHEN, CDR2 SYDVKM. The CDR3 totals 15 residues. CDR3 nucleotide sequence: TGCGCCAGCAGCCCCACGATCGTTTCCCCCTACGAGCAGTACTAC. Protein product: CASSPTIVSPYEQYY.